This T cell receptor (beta chain) was retrieved from a study of OX40 agonist ivuxolimab in advanced cancers. The repertoire was sequenced with immunoSEQ multiplex PCR; TCRdb's copy has only in-frame clones and lacks some. The sample gives around 76,000 clones, roughly 84% of which show up once; roughly 1.1% is in the top ten. Blood sampling took place at baseline, cycle 4 day 1, and cycle 7 day 1. Germline loops: CDR1 SGHTA, CDR2 FQGNSA. Losses at the gene ends were 3 bases for V and 0 bases for J; bases not matched to a gene: 9. This CDR3 region has 17 residues. This chain joins TRBV7-2 and TRBJ1-1; 8 bases are shared with TRBD1. This specimen was CD4+ or CD8+ T cells sorted from blood, taken in a trial of the OX40 agonist ivuxolimab. This TCR derives from an adult with an advanced solid tumor such as melanoma, head and neck, liver or kidney cancer. The CDR3 spells CASSFYRGKGMNTEAFF. Written as DNA, the CDR3 is TGTGCCAGCAGCTTTTACAGGGGGAAAGGTATGAACACTGAAGCTTTCTTT.